The clone carrying this T cell receptor (beta chain) was seen a handful of times. This specimen belongs to a study of blood T cell repertoires in COVID-19. The overall study: Sites across the United States, Italy and Spain contributed samples from acute and convalescent COVID-19.

The V gene end was trimmed by 7 bases and the J gene end by 5 bases; junction bases not matched to a gene: 12. The CDR3 spans 16 residues. Germline values: CDR1 SQVTM, CDR2 ANQGSEA. Using immunoSEQ multiplex PCR, the repertoire was profiled, and TCRdb retains in-frame clones only, with some absent. Counted here are fewer than 250,000 clones, less than 90% occurring once; the ten biggest clones make up approximately 2.5%. Sequenced sample: peripheral blood. The chain is built from TRBV29-1 and TRBJ2-5, with 14 bases matching TRBD2. The sequence came from a woman in her seventies with active or convalescent COVID-19. In nucleotides, the CDR3 is TGCAGCGCCCTGCGGACTAGCGGGAGGCCTCGGGAGACCCAGTACTTC. This gives the protein CSALRTSGRPRETQYF.